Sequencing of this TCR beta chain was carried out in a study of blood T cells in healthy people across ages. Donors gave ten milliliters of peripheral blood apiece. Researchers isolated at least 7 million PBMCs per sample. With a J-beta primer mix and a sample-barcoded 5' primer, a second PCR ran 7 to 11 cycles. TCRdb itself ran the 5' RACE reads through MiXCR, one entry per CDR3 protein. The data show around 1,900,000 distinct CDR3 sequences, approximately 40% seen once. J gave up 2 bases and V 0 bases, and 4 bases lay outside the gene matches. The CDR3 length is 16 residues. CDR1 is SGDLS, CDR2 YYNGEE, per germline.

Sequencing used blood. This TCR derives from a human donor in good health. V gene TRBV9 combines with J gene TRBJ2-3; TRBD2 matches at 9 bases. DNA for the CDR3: TGTGCCAGCAGCGTAGGAGCGGGGGGCCTCACAGATACGCAGTATTTT. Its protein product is CASSVGAGGLTDTQYF.